This record concerns one TCR beta chain sequence. Trimming cost V 2 bases and J 3 bases, with 14 bases left between them. The CDR3 is made up of 16 amino acids. CDR1 and CDR2 (germline): MDHEN, SYDVKM. Libraries were prepared by immunoSEQ multiplex PCR; TCRdb keeps only in-frame clonotypes and omits some of them. The sample lists 80,000 to 90,000 clones, roughly 97% occurring once. The data belong to a study of cytomegalovirus exposure and HLA in healthy donors. Across the whole study: Per a later analysis, the roughly 670 first-cohort and approximately 120 validation repertoires shared one platform.

The sample taken for sequencing was PBMCs. The genes are TRBV28 and TRBJ2-1, with D possibly being TRBD1 (6 bases). The receptor was isolated from a man between 18 and 35 years old in good health and CMV-seronegative. The CDR3 sequence: CASSLTGWTRYNEQFF. For the CDR3, the DNA is TGTGCCAGCAGTTTAACAGGGTGGACACGCTACAATGAGCAGTTCTTC.